This TCR beta chain is from a study of cytomegalovirus exposure and HLA in healthy donors. PCR was performed using 60 Vbeta and 13 Jbeta primers. Clones were sequenced by immunoSEQ multiplex PCR, and TCRdb holds only the in-frame ones, with some missing. The data contain some 100,000 clones, approximately 77% of them singletons. As for this clone: Its target is unknown.

General observations from the study: Reportedly, a later analysis found an Asian-associated ancestry cluster had fewer N-insertions than the roughly 700-donor mean. A prior analysis recorded that most TCR beta V segments were productive about 87% or about 30% of the time.

V gave up 2 bases and J gave up 3 bases, with 7 bases separating them. The CDR3 covers 12 residues. Per the germline V gene, CDR1 is GTSNPN and CDR2 is SVGIG (reference sequence). The TCR sequence derives from a male donor in good health and CMV-seropositive. The chain employs TRBV30 and TRBJ1-2; D remains unclear. The sequenced material came from PBMCs. CDR3 DNA sequence: TGTGCCTGGAGTAGGAGACACTATGGCTACACCTTC. Its translation: CAWSRRHYGYTF.